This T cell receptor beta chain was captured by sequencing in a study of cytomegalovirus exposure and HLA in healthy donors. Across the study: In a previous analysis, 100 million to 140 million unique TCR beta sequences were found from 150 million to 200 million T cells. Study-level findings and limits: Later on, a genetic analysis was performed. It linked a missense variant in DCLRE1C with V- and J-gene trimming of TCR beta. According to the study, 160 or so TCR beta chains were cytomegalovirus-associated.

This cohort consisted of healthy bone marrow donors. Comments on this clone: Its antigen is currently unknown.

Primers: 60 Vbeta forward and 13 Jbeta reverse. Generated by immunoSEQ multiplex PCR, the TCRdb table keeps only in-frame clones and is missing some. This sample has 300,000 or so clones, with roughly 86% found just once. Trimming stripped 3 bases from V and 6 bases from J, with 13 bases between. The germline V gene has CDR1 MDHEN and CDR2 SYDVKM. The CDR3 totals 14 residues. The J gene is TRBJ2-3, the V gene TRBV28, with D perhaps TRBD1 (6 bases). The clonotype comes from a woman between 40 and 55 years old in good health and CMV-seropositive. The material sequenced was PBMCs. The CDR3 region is CASSFGNRVDTQYF. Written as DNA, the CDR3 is TGTGCCAGCAGTTTTGGCAACAGGGTTGATACGCAGTATTTT.